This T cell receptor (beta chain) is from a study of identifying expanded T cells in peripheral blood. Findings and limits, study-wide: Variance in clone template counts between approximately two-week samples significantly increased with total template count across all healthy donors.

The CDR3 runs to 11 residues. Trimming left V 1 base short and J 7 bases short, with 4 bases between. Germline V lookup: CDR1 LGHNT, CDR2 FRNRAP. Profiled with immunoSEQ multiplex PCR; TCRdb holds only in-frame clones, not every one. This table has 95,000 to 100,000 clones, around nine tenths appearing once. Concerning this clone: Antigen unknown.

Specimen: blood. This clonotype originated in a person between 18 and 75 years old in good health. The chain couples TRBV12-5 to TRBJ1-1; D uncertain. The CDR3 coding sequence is TGTGCTAGTGGTTTGGGCCTTGAAGCTTTCTTT. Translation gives CASGLGLEAFF.